The TCR beta chain described here comes from a study of Graves' ophthalmopathy and Graves' hyperthyroidism. The CDR3 spans 14 residues. The ends were cut back, 4 bases at V and 3 bases at J, with 12 bases in the middle. Germline assignment: CDR1 ENHRY and CDR2 SYGVKD. RNA served as the template for amplifying TCR beta CDR3 regions. In the first round, RT-PCR was carried out with HTBI primers, and a multiplex PCR formed the second round. TCRdb reprocessed the multiplex PCR reads with MiXCR, giving one entry per CDR3 protein. The sample contains around 670,000 distinct CDR3 sequences, roughly two fifths of which appear only once. Orbital computed tomography and thyroid ultrasound, along with TRAb, serum thyroxine and clinical symptoms, underpinned diagnosis. PBMCs were isolated by Ficoll-Paque density gradient centrifugation, using approximately 10 ml of fresh peripheral blood as the starting material.

This sequence originates from an adult man with Graves' ophthalmopathy. The specimen was peripheral blood. This chain connects TRBV10-3 to TRBJ2-5; D not resolved. The chain's CDR3 is CAISADLTEETQYF. The DNA of the CDR3 is TGTGCCATCAGTGCCGACTTGACGGAAGAGACCCAGTACTTC.